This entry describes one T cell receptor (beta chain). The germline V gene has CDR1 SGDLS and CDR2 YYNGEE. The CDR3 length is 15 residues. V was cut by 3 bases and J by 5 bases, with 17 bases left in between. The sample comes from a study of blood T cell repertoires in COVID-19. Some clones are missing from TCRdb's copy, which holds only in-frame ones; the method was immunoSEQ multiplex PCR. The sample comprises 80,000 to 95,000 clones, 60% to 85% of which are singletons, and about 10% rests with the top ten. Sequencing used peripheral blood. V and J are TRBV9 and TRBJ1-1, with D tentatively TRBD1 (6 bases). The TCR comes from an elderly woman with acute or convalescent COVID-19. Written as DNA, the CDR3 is TGTGCCAGCAGCGATGGGGACACCCTAGGGACTGAAGCTTTCTTT. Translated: CASSDGDTLGTEAFF.